This entry describes one TCR beta chain. After removal of 6 bases from V and 2 bases from J, the junction contained 10 bases not matched to a gene. Germline loops: CDR1 MGHDK, CDR2 SYGVNS. CDR3 length: 15 amino acids. Some clones are missing from TCRdb's copy, which holds only in-frame ones; the method was immunoSEQ multiplex PCR. The sample has 150,000 or so clones, about 90% seen once. This sample is drawn from a study of T cell responses to AZD1222 COVID-19 vaccine. Material: peripheral blood, obtained 28 days after the second AZD1222 dose. The chain uses TRBV25-1 and TRBJ2-7, with 7 bases that match TRBD1. The sequence was obtained from an adult who received the AZD1222 COVID-19 vaccine. The CDR3 DNA is TGTGCCAGCAGCTCGACAGGGTTAGCTCCCTACGAGCAGTACTTC. Protein product: CASSSTGLAPYEQYF.